This passage covers 2 T cell receptor beta chains from one sample sequenced in a study of T cell responses to AZD1222 COVID-19 vaccine (dated by TCRdb to the early 2020s). Libraries were made using the immunoSEQ multiplex PCR assay. In TCRdb, the immuneACCESS table is reduced to in-frame sequences with V and J assigned. These tables do not hold every clone; where another copy was compared, an unresolved V gene accounts for under half, and the others remain unexplained. This sample has under 200,000 clones in its table, and 85% to 95% of those were observed once. Over 1% of the sample comes from the top ten. The sample's time point, from its label and the paper: baseline before first vaccination. The specimen comprised peripheral blood, sampled on day 0 of AZD1222 vaccination. The origin of the receptors is an adult in good health.

This sequence joins TRBV2 and TRBJ1-5; 7 bases match TRBD1. V dropped 5 bases and J dropped 4; count of bases not matched to a gene: 8. The CDR3 is 15 amino acids. Germline values: CDR1 SNHLY, CDR2 FYNNEI. Here the CDR3 reads CASSRQGEWNQPQHF. In DNA, the CDR3 is TGTGCCAGCAGTCGACAGGGAGAATGGAATCAGCCCCAGCATTTT.

The chain employs TRBV7-2 and TRBJ1-5; unclear D gene. Germline values: CDR1 SGHTA, CDR2 FQGNSA. V lost 7 bases, J lost 1 base, and 11 bases lay in between. The length of the CDR3 is 14 residues. The CDR3 sequence is CASTPVVSNQPQHF. CDR3 DNA: TGTGCCAGCACCCCCGTAGTAAGCAATCAGCCCCAGCATTTT.